The next 27 T cell receptor beta chains were all read from a single sample in a study of T cells in tumors and immune-related adverse events. Sequenced by immunoSEQ multiplex PCR; TCRdb stores in-frame clones only, minus some. The data contain roughly 24,000 clones, about nine tenths of them singletons. The source material was lymph node tissue, sampled from a patient treated with anti-PD-1 therapy. The source of these receptors is a female donor with metastatic renal cell carcinoma.

This chain joins TRBV30 and TRBJ1-5; 7 bases map to TRBD1. The germline gives CDR1 GTSNPN, CDR2 SVGIG (reference sequence). The CDR3 runs 13 residues. Trimming cost V 5 bases and J 10 bases; bases outside gene matches: 11. The CDR3 protein is CAWGGPDRNPQHF. CDR3 nucleotides: TGTGCCTGGGGTGGCCCGGACAGGAACCCCCAGCATTTT.

The gene calls are TRBV4-2 and TRBJ1-5; D is uncertain. The CDR3 runs to 15 residues. Trimming shortened V by 1 base and J by 0 bases, and 7 bases separated the two germline ends. Per the germline V gene, CDR1 is LGHNA and CDR2 is YNFKEQ. CDR3 residues: CASSQGPGSNQPQHF. CDR3 nucleotides: TGTGCCAGCAGCCAAGGACCGGGTAGCAATCAGCCCCAGCATTTT.

The chain carries TRBV5-6 and TRBJ1-2, with 7 bases lining up with TRBD1. Germline CDR1 SGHDT, CDR2 YYEEEE. The junction had 18 bases not matched to a gene; V was cut back by 2 bases and J by 5 bases. The CDR3 is 18 amino acids. CDR3 sequence reads: CASSFGPHLQGGAYGYTF. CDR3 DNA sequence: TGTGCCAGCAGCTTTGGCCCCCACCTTCAGGGGGGCGCATATGGCTACACCTTC. The full variable domain, with the rest looked up from reference TRBV5-6 and TRBJ1-2, is DAGVTQSPTHLIKTRGQQVTLRCSPKSGHDTVSWYQQALGQGPQFIFQYYEEEERQRGNFPDRFSGHQFPNYSSELNVNALLLGDSALYLCASSFGPHLQGGAYGYTFGSGTRLTVV.

The J gene is TRBJ2-5, the V gene TRBV2, with unresolved D. Looked up from germline, CDR1 is SNHLY and CDR2 is FYNNEI. The CDR3 totals 13 residues. V lost 2 bases, J lost 3 bases, and 7 bases lay in between. The CDR3 protein is CASSERPEETQYF. Written as DNA, the CDR3 is TGTGCCAGCAGTGAAAGACCCGAAGAGACCCAGTACTTC.

The V and J genes are TRBV19 and TRBJ1-1; maybe TRBD1 (5 bases). The CDR3 sequence is 11 residues long. V was clipped by 5 bases and J by 10 bases, with 11 bases between them. Germline V lookup: CDR1 LNHDA, CDR2 SQIVND (reference sequence). CDR3 nucleotides: TGTGCCAGTAGTCCGGGGCTGGGAGCTTTCTTT. Its translation: CASSPGLGAFF. The entire variable domain, with the rest obtained from reference TRBV19 and TRBJ1-1, is as follows: DGGITQSPKYLFRKEGQNVTLSCEQNLNHDAMYWYRQDPGQGLRLIYYSQIVNDFQKGDIAEGYSVSREKKESFPLTVTSAQKNPTAFYLCASSPGLGAFFGQGTRLTVV.

This clone is a singleton in its sample. The V and J genes are TRBV27 and TRBJ1-5, with unresolved D. This CDR3 has 13 amino acids. In germline, CDR1 is MNHEY, CDR2 SMNVEV (reference sequence). V lost 0 bases to trimming and J lost 7 bases, with 7 bases between them. CDR3 sequence reads: CASSLSERQPQHF. CDR3 nucleotides: TGTGCCAGCAGTTTATCGGAGCGGCAGCCCCAGCATTTT.

The chain has TRBV7-2 and TRBJ2-1; 8 bases line up with TRBD2. The trim removed 5 bases at V and 5 bases at J, leaving 5 bases unmatched. This CDR3 has 14 residues. Germline V gene sequence: CDR1 SGHTA, CDR2 FQGNSA. The CDR3 nucleotides are TGTGCCAGCAGCATTCGGGGGGGAAACAATGAGCAGTTCTTC. Its protein is CASSIRGGNNEQFF.

V is TRBV11-2 and J is TRBJ2-7; 9 bases map to TRBD1. V lost 5 bases to trimming and J lost 4 bases; unmatched junction nucleotides: 12. CDR1 and CDR2 (germline): SGHAT, FQNNGV. CDR3 length equals 16 residues. CDR3 residues: CASSQSQGAAGYEQYF. CDR3 nucleotides: TGTGCCAGCAGCCAGTCACAGGGGGCAGCAGGTTACGAGCAGTACTTC. The whole variable domain, remainder taken from reference TRBV11-2 and TRBJ2-7, is EAGVAQSPRYKIIEKRQSVAFWCNPISGHATLYWYQQILGQGPKLLIQFQNNGVVDDSQLPKDRFSAERLKGVDSTLKIQPAKLEDSAVYLCASSQSQGAAGYEQYFGPGTRLTVT.

This chain links TRBV27 with TRBJ1-5; tentatively, D is TRBD1 (6 bases). CDR1 is MNHEY and CDR2 is SMNVEV in the germline V gene (reference sequence). CDR3 length: 13 residues. V was cut by 5 bases and J by 4 bases, with 9 bases left in between. CDR3 protein: CASSTGWNQPQHF. CDR3 nucleotide sequence: TGTGCCAGCAGTACAGGGTGGAATCAGCCCCAGCATTTT.

This chain connects TRBV2 to TRBJ1-1, with a tentative D call TRBD1 (5 bases). This CDR3 region has 13 residues. V lost 6 bases and J lost 7, with 15 bases in between. CDR1 and CDR2 from the germline V gene are SNHLY and FYNNEI. CDR3 amino acids: CASSRGREREAFF. The DNA of the CDR3 is TGTGCCAGCAGCAGAGGCAGGGAACGTGAAGCTTTCTTT.

This clone was seen once. This chain joins TRBV5-1 and TRBJ2-2; possible D gene TRBD2, 7 bases. Trimming stripped 4 bases from V and 3 bases from J, with 16 bases between. The CDR3 consists of 16 residues. Germline CDR1 reads SGHRS; CDR2 reads YFSETQ. The CDR3 spells CASSLRGRDYTGELFF. The CDR3 region has the DNA TGCGCCAGCAGCCTGCGGGGGCGAGATTACACCGGGGAGCTGTTTTTT.

This clone was counted a single time. V gene TRBV10-2 combines with J gene TRBJ1-6, with no clear D. The CDR3 sequence is 19 residues long. V shed 2 bases and J shed 2 bases, with 19 bases lying between them. Germline CDR1 and CDR2: WSHSY and SAAADI. CDR3 nucleotide sequence: TGCGCCAGCAGTGAGCTCCTCGTGGGGTATTTCACCTATAATTCACCCCTCCACTTT. Translation gives CASSELLVGYFTYNSPLHF.

On this clone: At one end, the junction sequence differs from germline, possibly due to a read error. This same CDR3 is encoded by further DNA sequences in the sample. The chain joins TRBV30 to TRBJ2-7, with a possible D match to TRBD2 (6 bases). The CDR3 covers 12 residues. CDR1 is GTSNPN, CDR2 SVGIG, per germline (reference sequence). CDR3 sequence: CAYTSSPYEQYF. CDR3 coding DNA: TGTGCCTACACTAGCTCGCCCTACGAGCAATACTTC.

The chain carries TRBV11-3 and TRBJ2-7; D is perhaps TRBD2 (6 bases). V lost 4 bases, J lost 0 bases, and 13 bases lay in between. This CDR3 has 15 amino acids. CDR1 and CDR2 from the germline V gene are SGHNT and YENEEA. This CDR3 reads CASSSRRGPSYEQYF. The CDR3 nucleotides read TGTGCCAGCAGCTCCCGGAGGGGCCCCTCCTACGAGCAGTACTTC.

The chain recombines TRBV18 with TRBJ2-3; D might be TRBD1 (5 bases). The germline V gene has CDR1 KGHSH and CDR2 LQKENI. This CDR3 contains 15 residues. The V end was cut by 2 bases, the J end by 6 bases, with 15 bases between. The CDR3 nucleotides are TGTGCCAGCTCACCATCGGCCCAGACAGTTGATACGCAGTATTTT. As protein: CASSPSAQTVDTQYF.

The J gene is TRBJ2-5, the V gene TRBV11-2, with D perhaps TRBD2 (6 bases). This CDR3 contains 15 residues. V lost 2 bases to trimming and J lost 9 bases, with 19 bases between them. Per the germline V gene, CDR1 is SGHAT and CDR2 is FQNNGV. The CDR3 sequence: CASSLIGSGAAAQYF. The CDR3 nucleotides are TGTGCCAGCAGCTTAATTGGTAGCGGTGCGGCGGCCCAGTACTTC. Full variable domain (remainder filled in from reference TRBV11-2 and TRBJ2-5): EAGVAQSPRYKIIEKRQSVAFWCNPISGHATLYWYQQILGQGPKLLIQFQNNGVVDDSQLPKDRFSAERLKGVDSTLKIQPAKLEDSAVYLCASSLIGSGAAAQYFGPGTRLLVL.

The chain employs TRBV4-2 and TRBJ2-7; 10 bases fit TRBD1. Germline V gene lookup returns CDR1 LGHNA and CDR2 YNFKEQ. The CDR3 is 16 amino acids. Unmatched junction bases numbered 9, after V lost 0 bases and J lost 7 bases. In nucleotides, the CDR3 is TGTGCCAGCAGCCAAGATTGGGACAGGGGCGGGGGGGAGCAGTACTTC. It specifies CASSQDWDRGGGEQYF.

V gene TRBV11-2 combines with J gene TRBJ2-5, with D perhaps matching TRBD1 (7 bases). The CDR3 totals 13 residues. Germline values: CDR1 SGHAT, CDR2 FQNNGV. The V end was cut by 3 bases, the J end by 5 bases, with 10 bases between. CDR3 DNA: TGTGCCAGCAGCTTCAGGGGGGTTGAGACCCAGTACTTC. Encoded protein: CASSFRGVETQYF.

The chain joins TRBV7-8 to TRBJ2-1, with TRBD2 identical over 14 bases. This CDR3 has 19 amino acids. Trimming took 5 bases from V and 3 from J; bases not matched to a gene: 12. Germline V gene sequence: CDR1 SGHVS, CDR2 FQNEAQ. The CDR3 protein is CASSTSTRGLAGVYNEQFF. CDR3 DNA sequence: TGTGCCAGCAGCACATCTACTAGGGGACTAGCGGGAGTCTACAATGAGCAGTTCTTC.

The chain is built from TRBV6-6 and TRBJ1-1; TRBD1 might be the D (5 bases). Per the germline V gene, CDR1 is MNHNY and CDR2 is SVGAGI (reference sequence). CDR3 length: 15 amino acids. The V end lost 7 bases, the J end lost 2 bases, and 17 bases lay between the germline ends. This CDR3 is CASTQDSTVNTEAFF. CDR3 bases: TGTGCCAGCACCCAAGACAGTACGGTAAACACTGAAGCTTTCTTT.

The chain uses TRBV6-1 and TRBJ1-1, with 7 bases that match TRBD1. Per germline, CDR1 MNHNS and CDR2 SASEGT. V was pared by 8 bases and J by 4 bases, with 7 bases of the junction left unmatched. This CDR3 spans 13 amino acids. The CDR3 nucleotides read TGTGCCAGCCAGACAGGGCCCGGCACTGAAGCTTTCTTT. It yields the protein CASQTGPGTEAFF.

The chain couples TRBV11-2 to TRBJ2-7; TRBD1 matches at 10 bases. Trimming took 5 bases from V and 1 from J; bases not matched to a gene: 8. The germline V gene has CDR1 SGHAT and CDR2 FQNNGV. The CDR3 has 16 amino acids. CDR3 loop: CASSRQGATHSYEQYF. CDR3 in DNA: TGTGCCAGCAGCAGACAGGGGGCAACCCATTCCTACGAGCAGTACTTC.

V is TRBV5-1 and J is TRBJ2-3; D is perhaps TRBD1 (5 bases). Germline values: CDR1 SGHRS, CDR2 YFSETQ. CDR3 length: 16 residues. Trimming removed 4 bases from V and 2 bases from J, with 17 bases in between. CDR3 loop: CASSSPGQAYTDTQYF. As DNA, the CDR3 is TGCGCCAGCAGCAGCCCAGGACAAGCCTACACAGATACGCAGTATTTT.

This chain joins TRBV20-1 and TRBJ2-1; no definite D call. V lost 1 base and J 7 bases, leaving 5 bases between the germline ends. Germline-derived CDR1 and CDR2 are DFQATT and SNEGSKA (reference sequence). The CDR3 consists of 11 residues. The chain's CDR3 is CSARVVNEQFF. CDR3 nucleotide sequence: TGCAGTGCTAGAGTAGTGAATGAGCAGTTCTTC.

The chain carries TRBV18 and TRBJ1-1; 7 nucleotides agree with TRBD1. Germline V gene sequence: CDR1 KGHSH, CDR2 LQKENI. The CDR3 is 13 residues long. V lost 5 bases to trimming and J lost 5 bases; unmatched junction nucleotides: 5. The DNA for the CDR3 is TGTGCCAGCTCAAATACAGGGGAAACTGAAGCTTTCTTT. It specifies CASSNTGETEAFF.

The chain joins TRBV7-9 to TRBJ1-2, with D unresolved. The CDR3 totals 16 residues. The germline V gene encodes CDR1 SEHNR and CDR2 FQNEAQ (reference sequence). The ends were cut back, 7 bases at V and 2 bases at J, with 20 bases in the middle. DNA of the CDR3: TGTGCCAGCACCCCACGGGATGCGCCAAACAACTATGGCTACACCTTC. Translation gives CASTPRDAPNNYGYTF.

The chain recombines TRBV14 with TRBJ1-2; maybe TRBD1 (5 bases). CDR1 and CDR2 from the germline V gene are SGHDN and FVKESK. The germline V and J ends were trimmed by 0 bases and 1 base, with 12 bases remaining between them. The CDR3 runs 16 residues. CDR3 amino acids: CASSQEFGRVNYGYTF. The CDR3 DNA reads TGTGCCAGCAGCCAAGAGTTCGGCAGGGTTAACTATGGCTACACCTTC.